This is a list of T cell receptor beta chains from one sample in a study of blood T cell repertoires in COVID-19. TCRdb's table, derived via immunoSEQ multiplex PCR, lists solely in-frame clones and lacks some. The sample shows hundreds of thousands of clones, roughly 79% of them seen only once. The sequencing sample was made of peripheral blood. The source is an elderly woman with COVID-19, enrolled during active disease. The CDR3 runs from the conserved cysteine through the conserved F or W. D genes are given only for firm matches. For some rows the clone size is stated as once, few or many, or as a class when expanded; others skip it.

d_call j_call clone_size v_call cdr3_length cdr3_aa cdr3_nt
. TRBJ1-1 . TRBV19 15 CATLSGTRRGFEAFF TGTGCCACCTTATCCGGGACCCGACGGGGGTTCGAAGCTTTCTTT
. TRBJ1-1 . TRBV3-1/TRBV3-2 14 CASSPRRMATEAFF TGTGCCAGCAGCCCCCGGAGAATGGCGACTGAAGCTTTCTTT
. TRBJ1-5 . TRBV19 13 CASTTRINQPQHF TGTGCCAGTACGACGCGGATAAATCAGCCCCAGCATTTT
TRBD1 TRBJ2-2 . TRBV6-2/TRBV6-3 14 CASRPTGAPGELFF TGTGCCAGCAGGCCTACAGGGGCGCCCGGGGAGCTGTTTTTT
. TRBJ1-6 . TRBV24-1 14 CATSDRFENSPLHF TGTGCCACCTCAGACAGGTTCGAGAATTCACCCCTCCACTTT
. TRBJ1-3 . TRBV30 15 CAWSVGVEPGNTIYF TGTGCCTGGAGTGTGGGAGTAGAACCTGGAAACACCATATATTTT
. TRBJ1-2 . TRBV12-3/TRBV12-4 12 CASSSSGYGYTF TGTGCCAGCTCTTCCTCGGGGTATGGCTACACCTTC
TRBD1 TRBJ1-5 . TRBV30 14 CAWGQGESNQPQHF TGTGCCTGGGGACAGGGTGAGAGCAATCAGCCCCAGCATTTT
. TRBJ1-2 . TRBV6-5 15 CASSYPSAGDDGYTF TGTGCCAGCAGTTACCCGTCAGCCGGGGATGATGGCTACACCTTC
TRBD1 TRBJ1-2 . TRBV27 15 CASSPQGARNYGYTF TGTGCCAGCAGTCCTCAGGGGGCACGAAACTATGGCTACACCTTC
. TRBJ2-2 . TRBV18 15 CASSHLGGNTGELFF TGTGCCAGCTCACACCTGGGAGGGAACACCGGGGAGCTGTTTTTT
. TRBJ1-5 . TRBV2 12 CASGRERQPQHF TGTGCCAGTGGGAGGGAGCGTCAGCCCCAGCATTTT
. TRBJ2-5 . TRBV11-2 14 CASSLNSGRETQYF TGTGCCAGCAGCTTAAACTCGGGGAGGGAGACCCAGTACTTC
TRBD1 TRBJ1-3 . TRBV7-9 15 CASSAGDSTGNTIYF TGTGCCAGCAGCGCCGGGGACAGCACAGGAAACACCATATATTTT
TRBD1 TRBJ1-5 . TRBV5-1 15 CASSLQGDSNQPQHF TGCGCCAGCAGCTTACAGGGGGATAGCAATCAGCCCCAGCATTTT
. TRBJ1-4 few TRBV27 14 CASSPVGREKKLFF TGTGCCAGCAGCCCAGTAGGGAGAGAGAAAAAACTGTTTTTT
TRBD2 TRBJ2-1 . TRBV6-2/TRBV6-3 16 CASSYGTSGDYNEQFF TGTGCCAGCAGTTACGGGACTAGCGGGGATTACAATGAGCAGTTCTTC
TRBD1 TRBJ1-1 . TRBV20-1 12 CSASGTGNEAFF TGCAGTGCTAGTGGGACAGGGAATGAAGCTTTCTTT
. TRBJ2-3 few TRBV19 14 CASGVGGSSDTQYF TGTGCCAGTGGGGTCGGAGGGAGTAGCGATACGCAGTATTTT
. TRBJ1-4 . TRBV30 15 CAWSGSGGSGEKLFF TGTGCCTGGAGTGGGTCCGGGGGGTCGGGTGAAAAACTGTTTTTT
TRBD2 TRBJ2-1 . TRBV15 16 CATSTSGSGRFDEQFF TGTGCCACCAGCACCTCCGGTAGCGGGAGGTTCGATGAGCAGTTCTTC
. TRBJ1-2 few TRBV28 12 CASSFSGYGYTF TGTGCCAGCAGTTTCTCGGGCTATGGCTACACCTTC
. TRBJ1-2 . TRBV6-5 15 CASSYLLKDSYGYTF TGTGCCAGCAGTTACCTACTCAAAGACAGCTATGGCTACACCTTC
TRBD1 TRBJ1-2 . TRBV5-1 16 CASSLESGTANYGYTF TGCGCCAGCAGCTTGGAATCCGGGACAGCTAACTATGGCTACACCTTC
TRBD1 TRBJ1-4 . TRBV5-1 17 CASSLGTGGATNEKLFF TGCGCCAGCAGCTTGGGGACAGGGGGCGCAACTAATGAAAAACTGTTTTTT
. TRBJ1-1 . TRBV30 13 CAWSPPQNTEAFF TGTGCCTGGAGTCCCCCACAGAACACTGAAGCTTTCTTT
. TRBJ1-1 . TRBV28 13 CASSSLWNTEAFF TGTGCCAGCAGTTCTCTCTGGAACACTGAAGCTTTCTTT
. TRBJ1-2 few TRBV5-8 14 CASSFSGFNYGYTF TGTGCCAGCAGCTTCAGCGGGTTCAACTATGGCTACACCTTC
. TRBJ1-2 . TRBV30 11 CAWNRDGGYTF TGTGCCTGGAACAGGGATGGTGGCTACACCTTC
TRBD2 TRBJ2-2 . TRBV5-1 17 CASSSQRDSLNTGELFF TGCGCCAGCAGCTCTCAGCGGGACTCCCTAAACACCGGGGAGCTGTTTTTT
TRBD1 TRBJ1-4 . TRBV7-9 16 CASSPQGALMFEKLFF TGTGCCAGCAGCCCACAGGGGGCATTGATGTTTGAAAAACTGTTTTTT
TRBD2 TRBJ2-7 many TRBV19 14 CASSRSGRYYEQYF TGTGCCAGTAGTCGTAGCGGGAGGTACTACGAGCAGTACTTC
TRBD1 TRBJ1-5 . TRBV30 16 CAWSTGTGYGNQPQHF TGTGCCTGGAGTACGGGGACAGGGTACGGCAATCAGCCCCAGCATTTT
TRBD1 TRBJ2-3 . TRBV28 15 CASSQGGSSTDTQYF TGTGCCAGCAGTCAAGGGGGCTCTAGCACAGATACGCAGTATTTT
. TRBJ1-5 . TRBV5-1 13 CASSLASGQPQHF TGCGCCAGCAGCTTGGCCAGTGGTCAGCCCCAGCATTTT
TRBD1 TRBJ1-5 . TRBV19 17 CASSIGGQTTRAQPQHF TGTGCCAGTAGTATAGGGGGACAGACCACACGCGCTCAGCCCCAGCATTTT
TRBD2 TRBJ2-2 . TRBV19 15 CASNRASGDTGELFF TGTGCCAGTAATCGGGCTAGCGGAGACACCGGGGAGCTGTTTTTT
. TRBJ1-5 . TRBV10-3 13 CAISIDGDQPQHF TGTGCCATCAGTATAGACGGAGATCAGCCCCAGCATTTT
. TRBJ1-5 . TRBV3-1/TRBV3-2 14 CASSGGKGDQPQHF TGTGCCAGCAGTGGCGGGAAAGGGGATCAGCCCCAGCATTTT
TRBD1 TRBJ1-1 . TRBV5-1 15 CASSPGQGVNTEAFF TGCGCCAGCAGCCCGGGACAGGGAGTGAACACTGAAGCTTTCTTT
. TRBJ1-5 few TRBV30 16 CAWSAGKTGSNQPQHF TGTGCCTGGAGTGCAGGCAAAACAGGAAGCAATCAGCCCCAGCATTTT
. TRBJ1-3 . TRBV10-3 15 CAISESSLIGNTIYF TGTGCCATCAGTGAGTCGTCACTCATTGGAAACACCATATATTTT
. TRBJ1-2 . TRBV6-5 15 CASSYTQAANYGYTF TGTGCCAGCAGTTACACGCAGGCAGCTAACTATGGCTACACCTTC
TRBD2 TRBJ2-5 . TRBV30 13 CACWEGQSKTQYF TGTGCCTGTTGGGAGGGCCAGAGCAAGACCCAGTACTTC
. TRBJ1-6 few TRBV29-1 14 CSVSSGGDNSPLHF TGCAGCGTTTCCTCGGGAGGGGACAATTCACCCCTCCACTTT
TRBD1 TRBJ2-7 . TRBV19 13 CASMAGGRYEQYF TGTGCCAGTATGGCAGGGGGTAGATACGAGCAGTACTTC
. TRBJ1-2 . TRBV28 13 CASSRKDRGGYTF TGTGCCAGCAGCCGGAAGGACAGAGGAGGCTACACCTTC
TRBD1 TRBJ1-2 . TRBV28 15 CASSLRDREWEGYTF TGTGCCAGCAGTTTGAGGGACAGGGAGTGGGAAGGCTACACCTTC
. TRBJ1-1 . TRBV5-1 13 CASSYTGQSEAFF TGCGCCAGCAGCTACACAGGCCAGTCTGAAGCTTTCTTT
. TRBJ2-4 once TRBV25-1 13 CATTHSAKNIQYF TGTGCCACCACTCATAGTGCCAAAAACATTCAGTACTTC
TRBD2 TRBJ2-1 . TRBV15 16 CATSGTSGKGYNEQFF TGTGCCACCAGCGGGACTAGCGGGAAAGGGTACAATGAGCAGTTCTTC
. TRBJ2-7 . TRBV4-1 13 CASSQNRAYEQYF TGCGCCAGCAGCCAAAACAGGGCCTACGAGCAGTACTTC
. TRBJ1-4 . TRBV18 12 CASSPSYEKLFF TGTGCCAGCTCACCGTCATATGAAAAACTGTTTTTT
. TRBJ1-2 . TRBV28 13 CASSSGTPYGYTF TGTGCCAGCAGTTCCGGGACACCCTATGGCTACACCTTC
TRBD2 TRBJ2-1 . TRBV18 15 CASSRLAGELDEQFF TGTGCCAGCTCACGACTAGCGGGAGAGTTAGATGAGCAGTTCTTC
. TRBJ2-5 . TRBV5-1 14 CASSLDAGTETQYF TGCGCCAGCAGCTTAGACGCGGGTACCGAGACCCAGTACTTC
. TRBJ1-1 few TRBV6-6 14 CASSWRGRGTEAFF TGTGCCAGCAGCTGGCGGGGGCGGGGAACTGAAGCTTTCTTT
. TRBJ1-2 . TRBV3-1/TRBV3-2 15 CASSQGHRADTGYTF TGTGCCAGCAGCCAAGGCCACAGGGCAGATACGGGCTACACCTTC